This T cell receptor beta chain was identified in a study of tumor-infiltrating lymphocytes in localized non-small cell lung cancer. For the study at large: Resected tumor was paired with non-adjacent uninvolved lung from the same patient. Findings and limits, study-wide: Compared with uninvolved lung, tumors showed higher T cell infiltration by TCRbeta sequencing. Available tissue quantity limited TCR sequencing to a patient subset. Different pieces of the same tissue were used for each assay.

The repertoire was sequenced with immunoSEQ multiplex PCR; TCRdb's copy has only in-frame clones and lacks some. The data hold about 12,000 clones, with about 76% observed a single time. V was pared by 0 bases and J by 8 bases, with 12 bases between. There are 14 residues in the CDR3. Germline V lookup: CDR1 SGHRS, CDR2 YFSETQ. As for this clone: The antigen remains unidentified.

The receptor's source is a human donor with non-small cell lung cancer. This sequence joins TRBV5-1 and TRBJ2-1; D uncertain. Sequenced: uninvolved lung tissue not adjacent to the tumor. CDR3 protein: CASSLVGRSDEQFF. CDR3 sequence (DNA): TGCGCCAGCAGCTTGGTAGGTAGATCGGATGAGCAGTTCTTC.